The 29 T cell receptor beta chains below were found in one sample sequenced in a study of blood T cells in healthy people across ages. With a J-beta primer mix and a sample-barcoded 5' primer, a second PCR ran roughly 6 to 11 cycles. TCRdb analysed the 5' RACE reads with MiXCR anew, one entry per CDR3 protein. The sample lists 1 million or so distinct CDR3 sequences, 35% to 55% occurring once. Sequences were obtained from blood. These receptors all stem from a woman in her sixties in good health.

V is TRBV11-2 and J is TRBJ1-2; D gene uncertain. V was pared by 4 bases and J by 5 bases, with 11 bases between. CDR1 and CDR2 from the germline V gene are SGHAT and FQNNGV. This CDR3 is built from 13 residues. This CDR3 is CASSSQAQYGYTF. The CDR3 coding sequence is TGTGCCAGCAGCTCCCAGGCCCAATATGGCTACACCTTC.

The CDR3 DNA is TGTGCCAGCAGTTATGAGGGGTTTGATAGTGAAAAACTGTTTTTT. Protein sequence: CASSYEGFDSEKLFF. This chain joins TRBV6-6 and TRBJ1-4, with D possibly matching TRBD1 (5 bases). This CDR3 has 15 amino acids. CDR1 MNHNY and CDR2 SVGAGI come from the germline V gene (reference sequence). Trimming shortened V by 3 bases and J by 7 bases, and 15 bases separated the two germline ends.

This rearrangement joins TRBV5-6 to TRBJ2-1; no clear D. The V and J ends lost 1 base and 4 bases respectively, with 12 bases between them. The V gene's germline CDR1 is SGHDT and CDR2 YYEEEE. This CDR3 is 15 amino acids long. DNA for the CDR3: TGTGCCAGCAGCTTGTGGGTCGGTACTTACAATGAGCAGTTCTTC. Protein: CASSLWVGTYNEQFF.

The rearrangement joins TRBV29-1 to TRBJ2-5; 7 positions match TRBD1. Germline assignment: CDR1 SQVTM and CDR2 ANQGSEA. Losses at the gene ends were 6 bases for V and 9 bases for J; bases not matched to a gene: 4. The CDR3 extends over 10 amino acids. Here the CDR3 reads CSVGTAPQYF. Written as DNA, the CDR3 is TGCAGCGTAGGGACAGCCCCCCAGTACTTC.

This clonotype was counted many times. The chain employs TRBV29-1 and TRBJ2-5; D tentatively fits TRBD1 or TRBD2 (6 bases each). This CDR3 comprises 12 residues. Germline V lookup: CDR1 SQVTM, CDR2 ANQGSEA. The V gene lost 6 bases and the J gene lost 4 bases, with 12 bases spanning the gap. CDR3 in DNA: TGCAGCGTCATAGAGGGGGGAGAGACCCAGTACTTC. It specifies CSVIEGGETQYF.

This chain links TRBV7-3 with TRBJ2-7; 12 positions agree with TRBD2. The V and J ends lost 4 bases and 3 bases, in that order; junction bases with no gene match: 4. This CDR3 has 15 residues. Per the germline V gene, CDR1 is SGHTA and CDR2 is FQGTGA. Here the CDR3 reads CASSSTSGSYYEQYF. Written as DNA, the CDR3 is TGTGCCAGCAGCTCGACTAGCGGGAGTTACTACGAGCAGTACTTC.

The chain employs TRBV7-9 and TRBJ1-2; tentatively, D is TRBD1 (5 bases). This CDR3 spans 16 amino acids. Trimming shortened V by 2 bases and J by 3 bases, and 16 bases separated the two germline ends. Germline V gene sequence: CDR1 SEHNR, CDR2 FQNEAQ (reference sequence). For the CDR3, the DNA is TGTGCCAGCAGCTTAAGGGACGGGGTCCGTGACTATGGCTACACCTTC. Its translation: CASSLRDGVRDYGYTF.

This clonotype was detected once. The CDR3 loop reads CASSHRGPFNQPQHF. In DNA, the CDR3 is TGTGCCAGCAGTCACAGGGGGCCCTTTAATCAGCCCCAGCATTTT. The rearrangement uses TRBV12-3 or TRBV12-4 and TRBJ1-5; 9 nucleotides line up with TRBD1. This CDR3 comprises 15 residues. The junction had 6 bases not matched to a gene; V was cut back by 5 bases and J by 4 bases.

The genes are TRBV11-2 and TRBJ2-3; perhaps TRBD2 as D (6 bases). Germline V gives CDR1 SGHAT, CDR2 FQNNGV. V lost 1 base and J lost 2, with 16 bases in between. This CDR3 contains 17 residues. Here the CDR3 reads CASSLVPLGTYTDTQYF. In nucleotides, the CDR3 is TGTGCCAGCAGCTTAGTACCATTGGGGACTTACACAGATACGCAGTATTTT.

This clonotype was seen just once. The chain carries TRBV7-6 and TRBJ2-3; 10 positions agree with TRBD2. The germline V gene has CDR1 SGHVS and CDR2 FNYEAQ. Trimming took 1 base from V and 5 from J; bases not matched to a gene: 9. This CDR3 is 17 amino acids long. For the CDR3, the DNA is TGTGCCAGCAGCTTAGGAGGAGGGGCTAGCGGGAGAGATACGCAGTATTTT. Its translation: CASSLGGGASGRDTQYF.

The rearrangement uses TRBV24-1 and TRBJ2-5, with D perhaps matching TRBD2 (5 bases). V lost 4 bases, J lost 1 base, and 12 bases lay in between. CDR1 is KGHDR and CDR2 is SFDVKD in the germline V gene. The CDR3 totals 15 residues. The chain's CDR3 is CATSDRTGFQETQYF. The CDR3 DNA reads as TGTGCCACCAGTGACCGGACGGGGTTCCAAGAGACCCAGTACTTC.

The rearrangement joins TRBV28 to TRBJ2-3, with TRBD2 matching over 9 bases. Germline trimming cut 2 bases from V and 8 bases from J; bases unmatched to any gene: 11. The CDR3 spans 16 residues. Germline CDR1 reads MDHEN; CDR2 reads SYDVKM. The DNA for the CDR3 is TGTGCCAGCAGTTTAATCGGCGGGGGGGTGGACGCTACGCAGTATTTT. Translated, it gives CASSLIGGGVDATQYF.

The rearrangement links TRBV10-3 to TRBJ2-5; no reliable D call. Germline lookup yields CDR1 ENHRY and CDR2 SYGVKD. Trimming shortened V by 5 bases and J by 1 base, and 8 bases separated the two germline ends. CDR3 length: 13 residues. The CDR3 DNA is TGTGCCATCAGTTCGGCCCCCCAAGAGACCCAGTACTTC. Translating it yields CAISSAPQETQYF.

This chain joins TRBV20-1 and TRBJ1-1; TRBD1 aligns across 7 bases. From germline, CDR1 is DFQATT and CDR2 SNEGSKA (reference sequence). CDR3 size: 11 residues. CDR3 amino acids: CGTGVNTEAFF. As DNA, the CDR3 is TGCGGTACAGGGGTGAACACTGAAGCTTTCTTT.

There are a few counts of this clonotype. The CDR3 nucleotides are TGTGCCAGCAGCCAAGAGAGGGGATACTATGGCTACACCTTC. Translation gives CASSQERGYYGYTF. The chain joins TRBV3-1 to TRBJ1-2; the D gene is possibly TRBD1 (5 bases). Germline-derived CDR1 and CDR2 are LGHDT and YNNKEL (reference sequence). Trimming took off 0 bases at V and 3 bases at J, with 8 bases between the two ends. The CDR3 runs to 14 residues. Using reference TRBV3-1 and TRBJ1-2 for the parts outside the CDR3, the full variable domain is DTAVSQTPKYLVTQMGNDKSIKCEQNLGHDTMYWYKQDSKKFLKIMFSYNNKELIINETVPNRFSPKSPDKAHLNLHINSLELGDSAVYFCASSQERGYYGYTFGSGTRLTVV.

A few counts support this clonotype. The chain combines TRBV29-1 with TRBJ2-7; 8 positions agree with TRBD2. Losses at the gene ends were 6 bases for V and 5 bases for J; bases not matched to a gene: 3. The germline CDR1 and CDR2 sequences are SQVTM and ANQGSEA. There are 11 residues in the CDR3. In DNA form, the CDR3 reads TGCAGCGTCCGGCGGGAGGACGAGCAGTACTTC. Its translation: CSVRREDEQYF.

CDR3 sequence (DNA): TGTGCCAGCAAGGGGGTGTTGAACACTGAAGCTTTCTTT. Amino acids: CASKGVLNTEAFF. The rearrangement uses TRBV27 and TRBJ1-1; D is perhaps TRBD1 (6 bases). Germline lookup yields CDR1 MNHEY and CDR2 SMNVEV (reference sequence). V was pared by 7 bases and J by 0 bases, with 9 bases between. There are 13 residues in the CDR3.

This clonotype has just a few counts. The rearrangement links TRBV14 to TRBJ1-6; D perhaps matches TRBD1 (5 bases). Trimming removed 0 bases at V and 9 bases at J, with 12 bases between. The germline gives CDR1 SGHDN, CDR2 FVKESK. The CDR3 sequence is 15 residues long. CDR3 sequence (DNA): TGTGCCAGCAGCCAAGATCTTGGCAGGGCTTCACCCCTCCACTTT. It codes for CASSQDLGRASPLHF.

The DNA for the CDR3 is TGTGCCAGCAGTCGTGATGGGATCTCGGCCCACGAGCAGTACTTC. Translating it yields CASSRDGISAHEQYF. The chain links TRBV7-9 to TRBJ2-7; D remains ambiguous. CDR1 is SEHNR, CDR2 FQNEAQ, per germline (reference sequence). V lost 6 bases, J lost 5 bases, and 20 bases lay in between. The CDR3 has 15 amino acids. The complete variable domain, with remaining parts taken from reference TRBV7-9 and TRBJ2-7, reads DTGVSQNPRHKITKRGQNVTFRCDPISEHNRLYWYRQTLGQGPEFLTYFQNEAQLEKSRLLSDRFSAERPKGSFSTLEIQRTEQGDSAMYLCASSRDGISAHEQYFGPGTRLTVT.

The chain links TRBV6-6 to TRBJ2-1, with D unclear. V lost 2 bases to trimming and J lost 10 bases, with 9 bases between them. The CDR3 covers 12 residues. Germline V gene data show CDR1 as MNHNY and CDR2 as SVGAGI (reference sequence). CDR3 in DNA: TGTGCCAGCAGTTACGCCCCGGACGAGCAGTTCTTC. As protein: CASSYAPDEQFF.

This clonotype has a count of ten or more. DNA for the CDR3: TGCAGCGCTGGGAATGGGGAGGCGCTCTATGGCTACACCTTC. Translated, it gives CSAGNGEALYGYTF. The chain joins TRBV29-1 to TRBJ1-2; D is unresolved. Germline V lookup: CDR1 SQVTM, CDR2 ANQGSEA. The CDR3 totals 14 residues. V was pared by 7 bases and J by 4 bases, with 19 bases between.

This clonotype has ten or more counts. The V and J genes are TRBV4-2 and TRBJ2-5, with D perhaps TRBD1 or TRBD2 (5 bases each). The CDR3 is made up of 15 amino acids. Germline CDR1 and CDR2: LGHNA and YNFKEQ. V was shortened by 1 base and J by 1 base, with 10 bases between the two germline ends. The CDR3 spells CASSQVRGTQETQYF. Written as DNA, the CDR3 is TGTGCCAGCAGCCAAGTGAGGGGAACCCAAGAGACCCAGTACTTC.

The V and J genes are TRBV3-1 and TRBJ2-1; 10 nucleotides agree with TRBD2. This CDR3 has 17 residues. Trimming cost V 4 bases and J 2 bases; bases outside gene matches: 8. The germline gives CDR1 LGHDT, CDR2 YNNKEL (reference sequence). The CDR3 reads CASSPPLAGLTYNEQFF. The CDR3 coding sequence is TGTGCCAGCAGCCCCCCACTAGCGGGGTTAACCTACAATGAGCAGTTCTTC.

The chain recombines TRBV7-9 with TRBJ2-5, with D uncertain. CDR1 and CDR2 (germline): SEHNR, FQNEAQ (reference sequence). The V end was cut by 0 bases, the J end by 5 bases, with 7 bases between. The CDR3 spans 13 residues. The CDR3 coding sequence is TGTGCCAGCAGCTTAGCTAGGTCGGAGACCCAGTACTTC. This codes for CASSLARSETQYF.

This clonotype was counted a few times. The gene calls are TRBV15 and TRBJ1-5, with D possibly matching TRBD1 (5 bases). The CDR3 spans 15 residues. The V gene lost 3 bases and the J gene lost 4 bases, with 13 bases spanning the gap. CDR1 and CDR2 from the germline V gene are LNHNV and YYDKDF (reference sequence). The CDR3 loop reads CATSSTPDRNQPQHF. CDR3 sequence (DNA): TGTGCCACCAGCAGCACACCCGACAGAAATCAGCCCCAGCATTTT. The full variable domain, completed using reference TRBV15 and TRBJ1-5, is DAMVIQNPRYQVTQFGKPVTLSCSQTLNHNVMYWYQQKSSQAPKLLFHYYDKDFNNEADTPDNFQSRRPNTSFCFLDIRSPGLGDTAMYLCATSSTPDRNQPQHFGDGTRLSIL.

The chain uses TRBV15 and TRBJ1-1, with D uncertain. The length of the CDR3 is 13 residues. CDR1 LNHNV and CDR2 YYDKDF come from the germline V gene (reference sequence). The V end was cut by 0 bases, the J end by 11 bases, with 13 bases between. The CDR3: CATSREVFQAAFF. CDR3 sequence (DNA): TGTGCCACCAGCAGAGAAGTTTTCCAGGCCGCTTTCTTT.

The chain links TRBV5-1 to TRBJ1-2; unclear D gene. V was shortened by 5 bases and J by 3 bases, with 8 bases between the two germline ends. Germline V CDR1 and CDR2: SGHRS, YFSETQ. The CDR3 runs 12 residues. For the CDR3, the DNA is TGCGCCAGCAGTCTTCGGGACTATGGCTACACCTTC. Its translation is CASSLRDYGYTF.

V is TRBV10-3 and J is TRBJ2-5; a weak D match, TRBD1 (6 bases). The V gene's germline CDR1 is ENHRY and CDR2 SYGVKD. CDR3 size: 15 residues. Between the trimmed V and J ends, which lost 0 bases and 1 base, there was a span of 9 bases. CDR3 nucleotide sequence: TGTGCCATCAGTGAGTCTGGACAGACCCAAGAGACCCAGTACTTC. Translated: CAISESGQTQETQYF.

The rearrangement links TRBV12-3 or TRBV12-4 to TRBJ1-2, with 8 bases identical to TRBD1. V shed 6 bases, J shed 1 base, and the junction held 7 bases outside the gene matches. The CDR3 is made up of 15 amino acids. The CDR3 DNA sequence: TGTGCCAGCAGAGAGACAGGGGATCATAACTATGGCTACACCTTC. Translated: CASRETGDHNYGYTF.